This T cell receptor beta chain stems from a study of cytomegalovirus exposure and HLA in healthy donors. As regards this clone: Its antigen is not identified.

Findings and limits, study-wide: Most TCR sequences proved rare, with some public TCRs found in many donors. More clonal expansion characterized HLA-associated TCR beta chains than equally common others in a later analysis. Altogether, 150 to 200 TCR beta chains were recorded as cytomegalovirus-associated.

Regarding donors, all were healthy bone marrow donors. The PCR had 60 Vbeta and 13 Jbeta primers. Some clones are missing from TCRdb's copy, which holds only in-frame ones; the method was immunoSEQ multiplex PCR. Among 180,000 or so clones listed, about 85% were seen once. The CDR3 runs to 16 residues. Trimming pared 5 bases from V and 0 bases from J, leaving 15 bases between. CDR1 and CDR2 from the germline V gene are SGHTA and FQGNSA. Source material: PBMCs. The source is a woman between 45 and 65 years old in good health and CMV-seropositive. The V and J genes are TRBV7-2 and TRBJ2-3; D may be TRBD2 (6 bases). The CDR3 DNA reads TGTGCCAGCAGCATGCATGGGGGGACCAGCACAGATACGCAGTATTTT. Translated, it gives CASSMHGGTSTDTQYF.